These 28 T cell receptor beta chains came from one sample sequenced in a study of blood T cell repertoires in COVID-19. Method: immunoSEQ multiplex PCR; TCRdb's copy keeps in-frame clones and lacks some. The sample includes under 200,000 clones, 75% to 90% of them seen just once. The sample consisted of PBMCs or T cells enriched from blood (not recorded which). These receptors were collected from a woman in her fifties or sixties who had recovered from COVID-19.

The CDR3 region has the DNA TGTGCCTGGAGTGAATTCCCCCAGGGCGGCTACACCTTC. The encoded protein is CAWSEFPQGGYTF. The chain has TRBV30 and TRBJ1-2; perhaps TRBD1 as D (5 bases). The V gene's germline CDR1 is GTSNPN and CDR2 SVGIG (reference sequence). The CDR3 is 13 amino acids. The V gene lost 1 base and the J gene lost 8 bases, with 14 bases spanning the gap.

The genes are TRBV28 and TRBJ1-1, with TRBD1 identical over 9 bases. V lost 7 bases, J lost 4 bases, and 10 bases stayed unmatched. The length of the CDR3 is 15 residues. Germline assignment: CDR1 MDHEN and CDR2 SYDVKM. Here the CDR3 DNA reads TGTGCCAGCATTGCCGGGACAGGGTTTTTCACTGAAGCTTTCTTT. Translated: CASIAGTGFFTEAFF. Full variable domain (outside the CDR3, taken from reference TRBV28 and TRBJ1-1): DVKVTQSSRYLVKRTGEKVFLECVQDMDHENMFWYRQDPGLGLRLIYFSYDVKMKEKGDIPEGYSVSREKKERFSLILESASTNQTSMYLCASIAGTGFFTEAFFGQGTRLTVV.

V gene TRBV18 combines with J gene TRBJ2-6; maybe TRBD1 (6 bases). This CDR3 spans 18 amino acids. CDR1 and CDR2 (germline): KGHSH, LQKENI. V lost 3 bases to trimming and J lost 0 bases, with 15 bases between them. The CDR3 loop is CASSPRVGASSGANVLTF. CDR3 bases: TGTGCCAGCTCACCCCGAGTGGGGGCGAGCTCTGGGGCCAACGTCCTGACTTTC.

The J gene is TRBJ2-2, the V gene TRBV5-4, with D perhaps TRBD2 (6 bases). This CDR3 comprises 16 residues. V was cut by 4 bases and J by 2 bases, with 15 bases left in between. The germline V gene has CDR1 SGHNT and CDR2 YYREEE (reference sequence). The CDR3 here is CASSPLRGGNTGELFF. The CDR3 DNA is TGTGCCAGCAGCCCGTTGCGGGGAGGAAACACCGGGGAGCTGTTTTTT.

The V call is TRBV5-1, the J call TRBJ2-1; 9 bases match TRBD1. Germline lookup yields CDR1 SGHRS and CDR2 YFSETQ. The CDR3 has 15 residues. Unmatched junction bases numbered 8, after V lost 4 bases and J lost 6 bases. The CDR3: CASSRGDREFNEQFF. The CDR3 coding sequence is TGCGCCAGCAGCCGCGGGGACAGGGAATTCAATGAGCAGTTCTTC.

The CDR3 nucleotides read TGTGCCAGCAGTTTCGACAGGGAAGAGACCCAGTACTTC. Its translation: CASSFDREETQYF. The chain carries TRBV27 and TRBJ2-5, with 7 bases aligning to TRBD1. V lost 3 bases, J lost 3 bases, and 1 base stayed unmatched. From germline, CDR1 is MNHEY and CDR2 SMNVEV (reference sequence). The CDR3 runs to 13 residues.

The V call is TRBV7-9, the J call TRBJ2-2, with D tentatively TRBD1 (5 bases). The CDR3 is 15 residues long. CDR1 SEHNR and CDR2 FQNEAQ come from the germline V gene (reference sequence). Between the trimmed V and J ends, which lost 5 bases and 4 bases, there was a span of 14 bases. As DNA, the CDR3 is TGTGCCAGCAGCCCCCTTTGGGGCCGCACCGGGGAGCTGTTTTTT. Its protein product is CASSPLWGRTGELFF.

This chain uses TRBV10-3 with TRBJ2-7; D is perhaps TRBD1 (6 bases). This CDR3 contains 14 residues. The V end lost 3 bases, the J end lost 0 bases, and 9 bases lay between the germline ends. CDR1 is ENHRY and CDR2 is SYGVKD in the germline V gene. The CDR3 DNA reads TGTGCCATCAGTGACGGGACACACTCCTACGAGCAGTACTTC. Translated: CAISDGTHSYEQYF.

The rearrangement joins TRBV10-3 to TRBJ1-1; weak D call: TRBD1 (6 bases). The germline CDR1 and CDR2 sequences are ENHRY and SYGVKD. The CDR3 runs to 13 residues. Trimming took off 7 bases at V and 2 bases at J, with 11 bases between the two ends. CDR3 nucleotide sequence: TGTGCCATCATGTCGACAGGTAACACTGAAGCTTTCTTT. Protein sequence: CAIMSTGNTEAFF.

The rearrangement links TRBV10-2 to TRBJ1-3, with D unclear. The germline V and J ends were trimmed by 6 bases and 0 bases, with 18 bases remaining between them. The germline CDR1 and CDR2 sequences are WSHSY and SAAADI. This CDR3 comprises 17 residues. CDR3 nucleotides: TGCGCCAGCAGGGGAGGAATGGGCCGAAGCTCTGGAAACACCATATATTTT. Translation gives CASRGGMGRSSGNTIYF.

DNA of the CDR3: TGTGCCAGCTGCCAACTCGGGGGGAGTAACACCGGGGAGCTGTTTTTT. Translating it yields CASCQLGGSNTGELFF. This chain uses TRBV27 with TRBJ2-2; TRBD2 matches at 7 bases. CDR1 MNHEY and CDR2 SMNVEV come from the germline V gene (reference sequence). V lost 8 bases and J lost 2; bases outside the gene matches: 11. This CDR3 has 16 residues.

The CDR3 DNA follows: TGTGCCAGCAGCGTAGATCTGGAGGGTCGCTACACCTTC. Its protein is CASSVDLEGRYTF. The chain links TRBV9 to TRBJ1-2; no reliable D call. The CDR3 extends over 13 amino acids. Germline V CDR1 and CDR2: SGDLS, YYNGEE. With 0 bases removed from V and 9 bases from J, the gap between germline ends came to 12 bases.

This chain uses TRBV4-1 with TRBJ1-5, with TRBD1 matching over 7 bases. V was clipped by 0 bases and J by 1 base; unmatched bases: 0. The length of the CDR3 is 15 residues. Germline V gene data show CDR1 as MGHRA and CDR2 as YSYEKL. In DNA, the CDR3 is TGCGCCAGCAGCCAAGACAGGGGGAGCAATCAGCCCCAGCATTTT. Translating gives CASSQDRGSNQPQHF.

This clone was recorded only once. This chain joins TRBV7-3 and TRBJ2-1; 10 bases match TRBD2. Germline lookup yields CDR1 SGHTA and CDR2 FQGTGA. J lost 2 bases, V lost 3 bases, and 1 base had no gene match. The CDR3 sequence is 15 residues long. The DNA of the CDR3 is TGTGCCAGCAGCTTTACTAGCGGGGCCTACAATGAGCAGTTCTTC. Protein product: CASSFTSGAYNEQFF.

The chain uses TRBV7-9 and TRBJ2-1; a possible D gene is TRBD1 (6 bases). The CDR3 loop spans 17 amino acids. Germline CDR1 and CDR2: SEHNR and FQNEAQ (reference sequence). Trimming cost V 5 bases and J 0 bases, with 17 bases left between them. Here the CDR3 DNA reads TGTGCCAGCAGCAGTCAGTTCCAGGGGAGCTCCTACAATGAGCAGTTCTTC. Translated, it gives CASSSQFQGSSYNEQFF.

This clone was detected a few times. The chain has TRBV4-1 and TRBJ1-1; D might be TRBD1 (6 bases). Germline assignment: CDR1 MGHRA and CDR2 YSYEKL. Trimming left V 4 bases short and J 5 bases short, with 14 bases between. CDR3 size: 14 residues. CDR3 nucleotide sequence: TGCGCCAGCAGCCTCCTAAACAGGGTTACTGAAGCTTTCTTT. It is translated as CASSLLNRVTEAFF.

In DNA, the CDR3 is TGTGCCAGCAGGGCAGGGAACTCTGGGGCCAACGTCCTGACTTTC. Its protein is CASRAGNSGANVLTF. The chain combines TRBV2 with TRBJ2-6; possible D gene TRBD1, 5 bases. Germline V gives CDR1 SNHLY, CDR2 FYNNEI. Between the trimmed V and J ends, which lost 6 bases and 0 bases, there was a span of 9 bases. This CDR3 comprises 15 residues.

The sample holds a few counts of this clone. The chain links TRBV28 to TRBJ1-4; D is possibly TRBD1 (5 bases). Germline lookup yields CDR1 MDHEN and CDR2 SYDVKM. The germline V and J ends were trimmed by 1 base and 5 bases, with 8 bases remaining between them. The CDR3 spans 14 residues. CDR3 bases: TGTGCCAGCAGTTTATCTGGGGCGAATGAAAAACTGTTTTTT. It codes for CASSLSGANEKLFF.

The chain employs TRBV27 and TRBJ2-7; unclear D gene. V gave up 6 bases and J gave up 2 bases, with 11 bases separating them. The germline gives CDR1 MNHEY, CDR2 SMNVEV (reference sequence). The CDR3 is 13 amino acids. As DNA, the CDR3 is TGTGCCAGCAGCCCCCAGTATCCCTACGAGCAGTACTTC. Translating gives CASSPQYPYEQYF.

The chain is built from TRBV27 and TRBJ1-6, with 11 nucleotides matching TRBD1. The CDR3 contains 15 residues. CDR1 MNHEY and CDR2 SMNVEV come from the germline V gene (reference sequence). V gave up 5 bases and J gave up 9 bases; unmatched junction bases: 6. For the CDR3, the DNA is TGTGCCAGCAGTAGCCCCGGGACAGGGGGTTCACCCCTCCACTTT. This codes for CASSSPGTGGSPLHF.

This clone appeared a few times. The rearrangement uses TRBV5-1 and TRBJ1-4; D perhaps matches TRBD1 (5 bases). The V gene's germline CDR1 is SGHRS and CDR2 YFSETQ. The CDR3 sequence is 13 residues long. V dropped 4 bases and J dropped 11 bases, with 15 bases sitting between them. CDR3 coding DNA: TGCGCCAGCAGCATGGACACGGGGGGGAAACTGTTTTTT. It is translated as CASSMDTGGKLFF.

This clone was picked up a small number of times. The CDR3 is CASSPKAYGANPLPGNTIYF. The CDR3 DNA sequence: TGTGCCAGCAGCCCAAAAGCATATGGGGCCAACCCTCTACCTGGAAACACCATATATTTT. The chain recombines TRBV7-8 with TRBJ1-3; D is possibly TRBD1 (5 bases). The V end lost 5 bases, the J end lost 2 bases, and 28 bases lay between the germline ends. Germline V gene sequence: CDR1 SGHVS, CDR2 FQNEAQ. The CDR3 is 20 residues long. The full variable domain, in which reference TRBV7-8 and TRBJ1-3 provide the parts outside the CDR3, is GAGVSQSPRYKVAKRGQDVALRCDPISGHVSLFWYQQALGQGPEFLTYFQNEAQLDKSGLPSDRFFAERPEGSVSTLKIQRTQQEDSAVYLCASSPKAYGANPLPGNTIYFGEGSWLTVV.

The V gene is TRBV19, the J gene TRBJ2-5; the match to TRBD2 covers 9 bases. V shed 3 bases and J 5 bases; nucleotides not matched to a gene: 13. This CDR3 is built from 17 residues. The V gene's germline CDR1 is LNHDA and CDR2 SQIVND (reference sequence). This CDR3 is CASSITSGTSRFETQYF. DNA of the CDR3: TGTGCCAGTAGTATTACCTCCGGGACTAGCAGGTTTGAGACCCAGTACTTC.

This rearrangement joins TRBV7-9 to TRBJ2-7; TRBD2 agrees at 8 bases. V lost 1 base to trimming and J lost 3 bases; unmatched junction nucleotides: 8. CDR3 length: 16 residues. Germline values: CDR1 SEHNR, CDR2 FQNEAQ (reference sequence). The CDR3, as DNA: TGTGCCAGCAGCTTAGGTGAGACTAGCGCGGTCTACGAGCAGTACTTC. It specifies CASSLGETSAVYEQYF.

The chain joins TRBV7-9 to TRBJ2-1; D perhaps matches TRBD2 (5 bases). The CDR3 is 13 residues long. V was clipped by 2 bases and J by 10 bases, with 12 bases between them. Germline V gives CDR1 SEHNR, CDR2 FQNEAQ (reference sequence). The CDR3 loop is CASSLRSWEEQFF. CDR3 nucleotide sequence: TGTGCCAGCAGCTTACGGTCCTGGGAGGAGCAGTTCTTC.

The V call is TRBV19, the J call TRBJ1-2; 8 bases map to TRBD1. Trimming took 8 bases from V and 0 from J; bases not matched to a gene: 5. The CDR3 runs to 14 residues. In germline, CDR1 is LNHDA, CDR2 SQIVND (reference sequence). Here the CDR3 reads CASWDRITNYGYTF. In DNA, the CDR3 is TGTGCCAGTTGGGACAGGATTACTAACTATGGCTACACCTTC.

The gene calls are TRBV10-3 and TRBJ2-2; tentatively, D is TRBD1 (6 bases). V was trimmed by 6 bases and J by 8 bases, leaving 13 bases between them. Germline V CDR1 and CDR2: ENHRY, SYGVKD. There are 13 residues in the CDR3. CDR3 in amino acids: CAIRALQGGELFF. CDR3 in DNA: TGTGCCATCAGGGCCCTTCAGGGGGGGGAGCTGTTTTTT.

This clone was counted once. V usage is TRBV11-2 and J usage is TRBJ2-2; D is perhaps TRBD2 (6 bases). The V gene lost 3 bases and the J gene lost 4 bases, with 6 bases spanning the gap. CDR1 SGHAT and CDR2 FQNNGV come from the germline V gene. The CDR3 spans 13 residues. This CDR3 reads CASSLGGTGELFF. CDR3 DNA sequence: TGTGCCAGCAGCTTGGGAGGCACCGGGGAGCTGTTTTTT.